The present entry profiles one T cell receptor (beta chain) with its context. This sample stems from a study of blood T cell repertoires in COVID-19. J was trimmed by 7 bases and V by 4 bases; bases with no gene match: 7. CDR1 is MNHEY, CDR2 SVGEGT, per germline. This CDR3 is built from 15 residues. Some clones are missing from TCRdb's copy, which holds only in-frame ones; the method was immunoSEQ multiplex PCR. The table has roughly 340,000 clones, 88% seen once; the top ten hold more than 5.5%. The chain recombines TRBV6-2 or TRBV6-3 with TRBJ2-7; 13 bases agree with TRBD2. Source material: peripheral blood. The TCR originated in a woman aged 70-85 years with COVID-19, enrolled during active disease. CDR3 coding DNA: TGTGCCAGCAGTTCAAGACTAGCGGGGGGCCGGGAGCAGTACTTC. It specifies CASSSRLAGGREQYF.